This T cell receptor beta chain was recorded in a study of T cell repertoires in cytomegalovirus infection (dated by TCRdb to the late 2010s). Study-wide context: The HLA type of each donor mattered for the analysis, because public TCR beta signatures pointed to carriage of CMV infection along with the matching HLA type. What the authors observed across the whole study: The ex vivo response was dominated by HLA-C-restricted CMV-specific TCR beta clonotypes, which also provided the single most frequent clonotype in two of eight donors. Carriers of CMV infection plus the relevant HLA type were discriminated by the cumulative frequency of public TCR beta family members in the study cohort and in an independent roughly 400-donor cohort.

This clonotype was seen at least ten times. Its antigen is unknown. No base quality information exists; no much larger clone differs at one position. Sequencing relied on an Illumina HiSeq 1500. The public reads were reanalyzed by TCRdb: fastp trimming at Q25, MiXCR alignment, in-frame beta chains only. Merged by CDR3 protein, the rows form single entries marked with the most common genes and DNA. Here the sample has some 450,000 distinct CDR3 sequences; approximately 31% occur a single time. Clones ranked in the top ten supply approximately 13% of the sample. CDR1 and CDR2 are read off the germline V gene as SGHTA and FQGNSA. V loses 1 base, J loses 10 bases, and the germline ends lie 8 bases apart. The cysteine opens and the phenylalanine closes a CDR3 of 12 amino acids. The DNA shown is the 36-base CDR3, in frame from base 1.

This TCR derives from a human donor in good health (CMV status not recorded). Some clones in this sample may be carry-over from other donors' samples. Input material: PBMCs. The sequence joins TRBV7-2 to TRBJ2-1, with an unclear D gene assignment. CDR3 reads: CASSLDGPEQFF. The bases read TGTGCCAGCAGCTTAGATGGGCCAGAGCAGTTCTTC.